A single sample is the source of the 22 T cell receptor beta chains below, sequenced in a study of blood T cells in healthy people across ages. A second PCR of about 7 to 12 cycles used a sample-barcoded 5' primer and a J-beta primer mix. TCRdb re-called the 5' RACE reads with MiXCR, one entry per CDR3 protein. Among 650,000 to 800,000 distinct CDR3 sequences listed, around 42% were seen once. Sequencing input: blood. Every receptor here comes from a man aged 55 to 69 in good health.

The chain links TRBV7-2 to TRBJ2-7; 8 nucleotides match TRBD2. CDR3 length equals 13 residues. V lost 5 bases, J lost 7 bases, and 7 bases stayed unmatched. CDR1 is SGHTA and CDR2 is FQGNSA in the germline V gene. In DNA form, the CDR3 reads TGTGCCAGCAGCCGCCGGGGGGGTTTGGAGCAGTACTTC. Protein sequence: CASSRRGGLEQYF.

This clonotype was counted a few times. The chain recombines TRBV20-1 with TRBJ2-3; D gene ambiguous. The ends were cut back, 6 bases at V and 8 bases at J, with 12 bases in the middle. Looked up from germline, CDR1 is DFQATT and CDR2 is SNEGSKA (reference sequence). This CDR3 contains 11 residues. The CDR3 nucleotides are TGCAGTGCCAAAGCGTTGGGTACGCAGTATTTT. Translation: CSAKALGTQYF.

This clonotype has a handful of counts. This rearrangement joins TRBV29-1 to TRBJ1-2, with D possibly matching TRBD1 (6 bases). This CDR3 region has 13 residues. Per the germline V gene, CDR1 is SQVTM and CDR2 is ANQGSEA. The V end was cut by 3 bases, the J end by 8 bases, with 16 bases between. DNA of the CDR3: TGCAGCGTTGATCTGGGGGCAATAGGGGGCTACACCTTC. It specifies CSVDLGAIGGYTF.

In this sample, this clonotype turned up many times. The gene calls are TRBV4-3 and TRBJ2-1, with D possibly being TRBD1 (6 bases). Germline V gene lookup returns CDR1 LGHNA and CDR2 YSLEER. V lost 4 bases to trimming and J lost 12 bases, with 19 bases between them. CDR3 size: 14 residues. CDR3 bases: TGCGCCAGCAGCCGGGTGGGGGCAGGGAAAGGGCAGTTCTTC. Translated, it gives CASSRVGAGKGQFF.

This clonotype was counted only a few times. The V gene is TRBV3-1, the J gene TRBJ1-4; a weak D match, TRBD1 (5 bases). CDR3 length: 19 residues. CDR1 LGHDT and CDR2 YNNKEL come from the germline V gene (reference sequence). Trimming shortened V by 1 base and J by 7 bases, and 25 bases separated the two germline ends. The CDR3 sequence is CASSQGYRDSGLGGEKLFF. CDR3 nucleotide sequence: TGTGCCAGCAGCCAAGGTTACCGGGACTCGGGGCTCGGTGGTGAAAAACTGTTTTTT.

There are a few counts of this clonotype. The chain recombines TRBV20-1 with TRBJ2-7; D gene ambiguous. V was cut by 3 bases and J by 2 bases, with 8 bases left in between. Germline V gene lookup returns CDR1 DFQATT and CDR2 SNEGSKA (reference sequence). This CDR3 has 12 amino acids. The CDR3 sequence: CSASGPTYEQYF. CDR3 nucleotide sequence: TGCAGTGCTAGCGGTCCGACCTACGAGCAGTACTTC.

V usage is TRBV6-6 and J usage is TRBJ1-6, with TRBD1 identical over 7 bases. Germline trimming cut 6 bases from V and 6 bases from J; bases unmatched to any gene: 8. CDR3 size: 15 residues. Germline assignment: CDR1 MNHNY and CDR2 SVGAGI (reference sequence). The CDR3 protein is CASSATGQSNSPLHF. The CDR3 DNA reads as TGTGCCAGCAGCGCTACGGGACAGAGTAATTCACCCCTCCACTTT.

Only a few counts were recorded for this clonotype. V is TRBV6-5 and J is TRBJ1-6; TRBD1 aligns across 8 bases. This CDR3 spans 14 amino acids. J was trimmed by 6 bases and V by 6 bases; bases with no gene match: 4. The germline gives CDR1 MNHEY, CDR2 SVGAGI. CDR3 region: CASSKTGVNSPLHF. CDR3 nucleotides: TGTGCCAGCAGCAAGACAGGGGTTAATTCACCCCTCCACTTT.

This clonotype turned up a few times. The chain employs TRBV6-2 or TRBV6-3 and TRBJ1-1; a weak D match, TRBD1 (5 bases). V gave up 6 bases and J gave up 3 bases, with 14 bases separating them. This CDR3 region has 14 residues. Germline CDR1 reads MNHEY; CDR2 reads SVGEGT. The CDR3 loop is CASSYNGGDTEAFF. The CDR3 DNA follows: TGTGCCAGCAGCTACAATGGGGGTGACACTGAAGCTTTCTTT.

This clonotype turned up a few times. The chain uses TRBV9 and TRBJ2-5; D might be TRBD2 (6 bases). The CDR3 has 13 amino acids. Germline values: CDR1 SGDLS, CDR2 YYNGEE. With 4 bases removed from V and 5 bases from J, the gap between germline ends came to 12 bases. The CDR3 DNA reads TGTGCCAGCAGCAAGACTAGTTCTGAGACCCAGTACTTC. It is translated as CASSKTSSETQYF.

The V and J genes are TRBV3-1 and TRBJ2-4, with D possibly matching TRBD1 (6 bases). The DNA end is a closer match to TRBJ2-7, so the J assignment may be wrong. The CDR3 contains 13 residues. Germline V gene sequence: CDR1 LGHDT, CDR2 YNNKEL (reference sequence). CDR3 in amino acids: CASSLPGVREQYF. The CDR3 DNA is TGTGCCAGCAGCCTTCCAGGGGTGCGCGAGCAGTACTTC.

This clonotype was seen only a few times. The gene calls are TRBV12-3 or TRBV12-4 and TRBJ2-5; TRBD2 matches at 11 bases. V lost 1 base and J lost 4; bases outside the gene matches: 20. The length of the CDR3 is 21 residues. CDR3 amino acids: CASSLVYGRRLAGGFIETQYF. The CDR3 bases are TGTGCCAGCAGTTTAGTCTACGGACGCCGTCTAGCGGGGGGATTTATAGAGACCCAGTACTTC.

The chain joins TRBV4-1 to TRBJ2-1, with D maybe TRBD1 (8 bases). The V gene lost 4 bases and the J gene lost 6 bases, with 19 bases spanning the gap. From germline, CDR1 is MGHRA and CDR2 YSYEKL. This CDR3 contains 16 residues. This CDR3 is CASSLIDRGGFNEQFF. For the CDR3, the DNA is TGCGCCAGCAGCCTTATTGACAGGGGAGGGTTCAATGAGCAGTTCTTC.

The table lists this clonotype with a few counts. The chain has TRBV27 and TRBJ1-2, with D perhaps TRBD1 (6 bases). The CDR3 length is 13 residues. Germline values: CDR1 MNHEY, CDR2 SMNVEV (reference sequence). V shed 8 bases and J shed 4 bases, with 14 bases lying between them. This CDR3 reads CASGLGDTYGYTF. CDR3 DNA sequence: TGTGCCAGCGGCCTAGGGGACACCTATGGCTACACCTTC.

This clonotype was detected only a few times. This chain links TRBV29-1 with TRBJ1-6, with D uncertain. The ends were cut back, 4 bases at V and 12 bases at J, with 7 bases in the middle. CDR1 and CDR2 (germline): SQVTM, ANQGSEA. The length of the CDR3 is 10 residues. The CDR3 DNA reads as TGCAGCGTTGTTGGAAAACCCCTCCACTTT. The encoded protein is CSVVGKPLHF.

This clonotype occurred a few times. This rearrangement joins TRBV7-3 to TRBJ2-1; D could derive from TRBD1 or TRBD2 (5 bases each). From germline, CDR1 is SGHTA and CDR2 FQGTGA. Trimming left V 4 bases short and J 8 bases short, with 21 bases between. The CDR3 has 16 residues. The CDR3 region is CASSSLPGPEVDEQFF. The CDR3 DNA sequence: TGTGCCAGCAGCTCTCTTCCGGGACCAGAGGTGGATGAGCAGTTCTTC.

The chain has TRBV6-2 or TRBV6-3 and TRBJ1-1; no reliable D call. Germline-derived CDR1 and CDR2 are MNHEY and SVGEGT. Between the trimmed V and J ends, which lost 0 bases and 2 bases, there was a span of 10 bases. The CDR3 totals 15 residues. The chain's CDR3 is CASSYSGRTNTEAFF. The CDR3 nucleotides are TGTGCCAGCAGTTACTCGGGCAGGACCAACACTGAAGCTTTCTTT.

This clonotype was detected only a few times. V usage is TRBV20-1 and J usage is TRBJ2-5; D tentatively fits TRBD1 or TRBD2 (5 bases each). CDR3 length: 16 residues. V dropped 3 bases and J dropped 4 bases, with 21 bases sitting between them. Germline assignment: CDR1 DFQATT and CDR2 SNEGSKA (reference sequence). The CDR3 here is CSARAYRDGRGETQYF. In DNA form, the CDR3 reads TGCAGTGCTAGGGCATACCGGGACGGTAGAGGAGAGACCCAGTACTTC.

Notes on this clonotype: Relative to the germline gene, one junction end is altered; a read error may explain this. This chain uses TRBV7-2 with TRBJ1-2, with D possibly being TRBD1 (5 bases). This CDR3 has 13 amino acids. The germline gives CDR1 SGHTA, CDR2 FQGNSA. Here the CDR3 reads CASSLDRNYGHTF. The CDR3 nucleotides read TGTGCCAGCAGCCTTGACAGAAACTATGGCCACACCTTC.

V and J are TRBV20-1 and TRBJ2-5; TRBD2 agrees at 7 bases. The CDR3 contains 11 residues. The germline V gene has CDR1 DFQATT and CDR2 SNEGSKA (reference sequence). V was clipped by 8 bases and J by 5 bases; unmatched bases: 5. Here the CDR3 reads CSSGGQETQYF. The CDR3 DNA reads as TGCAGTTCGGGGGGTCAGGAGACCCAGTACTTC.

V usage is TRBV5-4 and J usage is TRBJ2-7, with D perhaps matching TRBD1 (6 bases). The J call is in doubt because the DNA end fits TRBJ2-5 better. The CDR3 consists of 15 residues. CDR1 and CDR2 (germline): SGHNT, YYREEE (reference sequence). The CDR3 is CASSWGNQGLETQYF. The CDR3 DNA reads TGTGCCAGCAGCTGGGGTAACCAGGGGCTGGAGACCCAGTACTTC.

The CDR3, as DNA: TGTGCCAGCAGCCGAGGCGGGGGGCTCGGGCACAATGAGCAGTTCTTC. Translation gives CASSRGGGLGHNEQFF. The chain recombines TRBV7-9 with TRBJ2-1; 8 bases fit TRBD2. The germline V gene has CDR1 SEHNR and CDR2 FQNEAQ (reference sequence). The CDR3 totals 16 residues. V was pared by 5 bases and J by 5 bases, with 11 bases of the junction left unmatched.